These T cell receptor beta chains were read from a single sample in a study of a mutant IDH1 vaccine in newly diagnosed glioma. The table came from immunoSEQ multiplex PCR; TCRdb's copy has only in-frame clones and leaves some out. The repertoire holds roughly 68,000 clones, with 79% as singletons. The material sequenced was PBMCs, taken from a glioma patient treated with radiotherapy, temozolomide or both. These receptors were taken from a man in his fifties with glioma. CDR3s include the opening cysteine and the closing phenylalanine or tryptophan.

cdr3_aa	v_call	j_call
CASSQVGGRDETQYF	TRBV4-2	TRBJ2-5
CASSVSWEGIQYF	TRBV9	TRBJ2-4
CASSLGALGYEQYF	TRBV28	TRBJ2-7
CASSEDRVETQYF	TRBV2	TRBJ2-5
CASSNPLDRGQDGYTF	TRBV7-9	TRBJ1-2
CASSLVPDRAGYTF	TRBV7-9	TRBJ1-2
CASSVDGGKRNEQFF	TRBV9	TRBJ2-1
CSVLGRVLDPDTQYF	TRBV29-1	TRBJ2-3
CATTQGARITDTQYF	TRBV19	TRBJ2-3
CASSLSPGQGSYEQYF	TRBV5-1	TRBJ2-7
CASSYSSGGGKETQYF	TRBV6-5	TRBJ2-5
CASSRNTSPDSPLHF	TRBV19	TRBJ1-6
CASSDSDRAHQPQHF	TRBV6-1	TRBJ1-5
CASREGGGALETQYF	TRBV7-9	TRBJ2-5
CASSMFLPRATEAFF	TRBV19	TRBJ1-1
CASSSRTSGGPRDEQYF	TRBV7-2	TRBJ2-7
CAWSVLTSTGELFF	TRBV30	TRBJ2-2
CASSQGRGVNSPLHF	TRBV5-4	TRBJ1-6
CASSPGQGIHGYTF	TRBV2	TRBJ1-2
CASSLGAGGISYEQYF	TRBV5-6	TRBJ2-7